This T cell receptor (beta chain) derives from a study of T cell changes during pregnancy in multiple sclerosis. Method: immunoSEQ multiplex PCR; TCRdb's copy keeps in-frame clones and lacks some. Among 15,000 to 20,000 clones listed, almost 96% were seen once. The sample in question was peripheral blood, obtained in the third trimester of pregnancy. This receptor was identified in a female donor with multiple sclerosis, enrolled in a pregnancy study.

This CDR3 reads CAISESQGGSYNEQFF. The CDR3 DNA sequence: TGTGCCATCAGTGAATCACAGGGGGGCTCCTACAATGAGCAGTTCTTC. The chain employs TRBV10-3 and TRBJ2-1; 8 nucleotides align to TRBD1. There are 16 residues in the CDR3. Trimming cost V 3 bases and J 0 bases; bases outside gene matches: 4. CDR1 and CDR2 (germline): ENHRY, SYGVKD.